The 3 T cell receptor beta chains presented below share a single source sample, sequenced in a study of shared clonotypes between healthy human individuals. Produced via immunoSEQ multiplex PCR; TCRdb's table is partial and in-frame only. The sample has about 230,000 clones, approximately 65% seen once; the top ten hold 11%. The sequenced material came from memory CD4+ T cells sorted from blood. The subset denotes: CD45RA-negative fraction. The receptor set was obtained from a man aged 25 to 45 in good health.

The chain recombines TRBV6-5 with TRBJ2-7, with D maybe TRBD2 (6 bases). The V gene's germline CDR1 is MNHEY and CDR2 SVGAGI. This CDR3 comprises 15 residues. Trimming took off 2 bases at V and 0 bases at J, with 11 bases between the two ends. The CDR3: CASSYLGLTSYEQYF. In DNA form, the CDR3 reads TGTGCCAGCAGTTACCTGGGACTTACCTCCTACGAGCAGTACTTC.

The chain combines TRBV30 with TRBJ2-6; D call uncertain. Trimming shortened V by 7 bases and J by 0 bases, and 7 bases separated the two germline ends. Germline V gene lookup returns CDR1 GTSNPN and CDR2 SVGIG (reference sequence). The CDR3 is 13 amino acids. CDR3 sequence: CASKFSGANVLTF. In DNA form, the CDR3 reads TGTGCCTCTAAATTCTCTGGGGCCAACGTCCTGACTTTC.

This clone was seen a handful of times. The gene calls are TRBV5-1 and TRBJ1-1; unclear D gene. The CDR3 is 14 amino acids. Germline V lookup: CDR1 SGHRS, CDR2 YFSETQ. V lost 4 bases and J lost 0, with 10 bases in between. As DNA, the CDR3 is TGCGCCAGCAGCCCCCCCGACGTGAACACTGAAGCTTTCTTT. It is translated as CASSPPDVNTEAFF.